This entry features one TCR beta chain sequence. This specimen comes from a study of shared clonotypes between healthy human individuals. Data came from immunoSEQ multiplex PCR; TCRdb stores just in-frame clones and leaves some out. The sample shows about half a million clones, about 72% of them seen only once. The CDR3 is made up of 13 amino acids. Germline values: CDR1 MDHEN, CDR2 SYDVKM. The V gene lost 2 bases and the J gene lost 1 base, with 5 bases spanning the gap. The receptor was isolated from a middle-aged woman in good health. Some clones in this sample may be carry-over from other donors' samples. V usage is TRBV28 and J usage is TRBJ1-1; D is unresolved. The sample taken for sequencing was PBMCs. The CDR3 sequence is CASSLRTNTEAFF. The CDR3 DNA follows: TGTGCCAGCAGTTTACGGACGAACACTGAAGCTTTCTTT.